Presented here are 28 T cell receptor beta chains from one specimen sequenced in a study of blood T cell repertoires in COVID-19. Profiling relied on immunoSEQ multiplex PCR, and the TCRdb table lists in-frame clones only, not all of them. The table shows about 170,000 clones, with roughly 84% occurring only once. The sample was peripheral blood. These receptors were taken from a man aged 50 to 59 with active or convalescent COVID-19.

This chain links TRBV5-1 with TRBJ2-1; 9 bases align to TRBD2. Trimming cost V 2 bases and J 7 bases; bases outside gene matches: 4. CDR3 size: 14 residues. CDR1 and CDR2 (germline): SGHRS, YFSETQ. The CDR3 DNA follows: TGCGCCAGCAGCTTAGGAGCGGGGGGTAATGAGCAGTTCTTC. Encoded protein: CASSLGAGGNEQFF.

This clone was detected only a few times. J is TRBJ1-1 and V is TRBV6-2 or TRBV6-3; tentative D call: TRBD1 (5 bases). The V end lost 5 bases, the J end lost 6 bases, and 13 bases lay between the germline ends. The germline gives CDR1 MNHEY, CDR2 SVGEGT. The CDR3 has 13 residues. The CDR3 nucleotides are TGTGCCAGCAGTAAATCCCAGGGTTCTGAAGCTTTCTTT. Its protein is CASSKSQGSEAFF.

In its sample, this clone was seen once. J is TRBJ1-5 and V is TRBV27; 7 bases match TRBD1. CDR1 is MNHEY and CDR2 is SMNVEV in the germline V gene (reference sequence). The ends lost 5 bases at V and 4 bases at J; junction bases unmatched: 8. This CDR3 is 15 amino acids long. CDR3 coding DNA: TGTGCCAGCAGTCCGTTGGACAGGCCTAATCAGCCCCAGCATTTT. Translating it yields CASSPLDRPNQPQHF.

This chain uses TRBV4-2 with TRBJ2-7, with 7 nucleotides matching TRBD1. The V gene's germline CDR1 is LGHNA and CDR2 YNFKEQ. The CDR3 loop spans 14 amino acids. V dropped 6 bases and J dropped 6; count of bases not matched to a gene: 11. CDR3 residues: CASRTGTVNSEQYF. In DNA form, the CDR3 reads TGTGCCAGCAGGACCGGGACAGTTAATTCCGAGCAGTACTTC.

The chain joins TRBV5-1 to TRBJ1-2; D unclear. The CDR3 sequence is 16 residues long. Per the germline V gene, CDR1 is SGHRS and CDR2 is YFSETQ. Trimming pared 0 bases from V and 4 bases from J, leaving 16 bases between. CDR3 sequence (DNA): TGCGCCAGCAGCTTGGCTGTTGGTTTGCTCGGCTATGGCTACACCTTC. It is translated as CASSLAVGLLGYGYTF.

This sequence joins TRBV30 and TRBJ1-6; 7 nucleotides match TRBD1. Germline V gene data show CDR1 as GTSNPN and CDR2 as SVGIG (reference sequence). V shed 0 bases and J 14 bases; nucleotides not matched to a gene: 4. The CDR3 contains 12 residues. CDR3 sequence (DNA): TGTGCCTGGAGTGTGCAGGGGGTGGCCCTCCACTTT. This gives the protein CAWSVQGVALHF.

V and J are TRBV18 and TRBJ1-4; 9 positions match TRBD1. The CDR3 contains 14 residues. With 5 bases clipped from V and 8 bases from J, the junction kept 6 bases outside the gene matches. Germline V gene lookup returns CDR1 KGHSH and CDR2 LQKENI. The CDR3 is CASSTGGSREKLFF. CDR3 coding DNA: TGTGCCAGCTCAACAGGGGGCTCGAGAGAAAAACTGTTTTTT.

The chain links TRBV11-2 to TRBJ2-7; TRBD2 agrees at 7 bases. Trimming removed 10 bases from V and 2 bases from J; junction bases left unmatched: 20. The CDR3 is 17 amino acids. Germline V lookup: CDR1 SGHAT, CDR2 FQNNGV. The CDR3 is CATSPGSGPTRTYEQYF. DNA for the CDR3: TGTGCCACCTCCCCCGGTAGCGGGCCGACACGTACCTACGAGCAGTACTTC.

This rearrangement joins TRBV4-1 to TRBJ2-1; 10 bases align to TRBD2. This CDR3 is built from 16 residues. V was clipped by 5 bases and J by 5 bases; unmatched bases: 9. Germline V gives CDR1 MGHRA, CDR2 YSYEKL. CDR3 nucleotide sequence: TGCGCCAGCAGCGGGGTGAGGACTAGCGGCAACAATGAGCAGTTCTTC. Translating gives CASSGVRTSGNNEQFF.

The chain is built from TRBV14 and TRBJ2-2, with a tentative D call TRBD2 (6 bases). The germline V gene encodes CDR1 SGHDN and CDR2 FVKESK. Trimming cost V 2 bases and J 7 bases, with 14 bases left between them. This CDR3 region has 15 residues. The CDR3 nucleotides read TGTGCCAGCAGCCAAATCGTCGGGAGAAGCGGGGAGCTGTTTTTT. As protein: CASSQIVGRSGELFF.

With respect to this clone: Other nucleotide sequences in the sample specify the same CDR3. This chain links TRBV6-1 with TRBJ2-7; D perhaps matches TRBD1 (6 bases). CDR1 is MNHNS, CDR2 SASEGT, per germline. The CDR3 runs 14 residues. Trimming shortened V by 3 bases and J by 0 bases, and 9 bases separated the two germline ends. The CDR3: CASSEDSSSYEQYF. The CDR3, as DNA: TGTGCCAGCAGTGAGGACAGTAGCTCCTACGAGCAGTACTTC.

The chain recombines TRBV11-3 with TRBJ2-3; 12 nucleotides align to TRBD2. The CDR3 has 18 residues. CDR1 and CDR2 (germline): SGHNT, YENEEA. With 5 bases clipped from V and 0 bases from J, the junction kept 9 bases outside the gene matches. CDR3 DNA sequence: TGTGCCAGCAGCGAGGGACTAGCGGGCGGAGCTAGCACAGATACGCAGTATTTT. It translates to CASSEGLAGGASTDTQYF. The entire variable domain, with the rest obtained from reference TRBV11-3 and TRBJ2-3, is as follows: EAGVVQSPRYKIIEKKQPVAFWCNPISGHNTLYWYLQNLGQGPELLIRYENEEAVDDSQLPKDRFSAERLKGVDSTLKIQPAELGDSAVYLCASSEGLAGGASTDTQYFGPGTRLTVL.

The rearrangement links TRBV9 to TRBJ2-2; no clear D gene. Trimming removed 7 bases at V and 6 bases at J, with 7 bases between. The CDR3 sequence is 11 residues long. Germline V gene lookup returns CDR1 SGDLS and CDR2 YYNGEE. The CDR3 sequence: CASGPPGELFF. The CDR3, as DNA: TGTGCCAGCGGCCCTCCCGGGGAGCTGTTTTTT.

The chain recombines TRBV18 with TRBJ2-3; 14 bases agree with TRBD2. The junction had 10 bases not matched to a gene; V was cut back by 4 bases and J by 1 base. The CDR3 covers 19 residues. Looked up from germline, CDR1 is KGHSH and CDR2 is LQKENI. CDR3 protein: CASSQSPGTSGGRTDTQYF. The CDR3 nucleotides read TGTGCCAGCTCACAAAGCCCTGGGACTAGCGGGGGCCGCACAGATACGCAGTATTTT.

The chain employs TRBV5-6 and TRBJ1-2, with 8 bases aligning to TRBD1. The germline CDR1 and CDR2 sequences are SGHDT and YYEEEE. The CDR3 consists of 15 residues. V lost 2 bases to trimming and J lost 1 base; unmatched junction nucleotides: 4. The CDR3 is CASSFIGQGNYGYTF. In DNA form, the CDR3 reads TGTGCCAGCAGCTTCATCGGACAGGGTAACTATGGCTACACCTTC. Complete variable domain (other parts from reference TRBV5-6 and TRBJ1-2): DAGVTQSPTHLIKTRGQQVTLRCSPKSGHDTVSWYQQALGQGPQFIFQYYEEEERQRGNFPDRFSGHQFPNYSSELNVNALLLGDSALYLCASSFIGQGNYGYTFGSGTRLTVV.

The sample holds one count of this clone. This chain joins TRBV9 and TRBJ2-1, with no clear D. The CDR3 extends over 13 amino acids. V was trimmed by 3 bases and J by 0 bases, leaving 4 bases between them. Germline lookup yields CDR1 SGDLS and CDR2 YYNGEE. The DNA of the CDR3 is TGTGCCAGCAGCGCGCGCTCCTACAATGAGCAGTTCTTC. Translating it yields CASSARSYNEQFF.

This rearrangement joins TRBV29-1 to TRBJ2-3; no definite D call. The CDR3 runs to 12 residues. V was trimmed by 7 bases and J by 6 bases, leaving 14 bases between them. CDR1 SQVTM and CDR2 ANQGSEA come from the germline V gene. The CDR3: CSGWLASDTQYF. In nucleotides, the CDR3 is TGCAGCGGTTGGCTGGCCTCTGATACGCAGTATTTT.

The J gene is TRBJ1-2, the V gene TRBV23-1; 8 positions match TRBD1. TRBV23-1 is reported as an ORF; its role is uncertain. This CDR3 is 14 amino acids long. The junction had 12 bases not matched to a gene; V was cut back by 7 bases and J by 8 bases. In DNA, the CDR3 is TGCGCCAGCATTCCACCGGGACAGGAGTGCGGCTACACCTTC. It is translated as CASIPPGQECGYTF.

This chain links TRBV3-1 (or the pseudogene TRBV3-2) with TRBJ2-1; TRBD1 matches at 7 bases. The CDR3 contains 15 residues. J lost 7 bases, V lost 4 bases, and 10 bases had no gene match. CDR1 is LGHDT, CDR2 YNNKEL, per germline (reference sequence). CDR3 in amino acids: CASSPLDREANEQFF. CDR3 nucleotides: TGTGCCAGCAGCCCCCTAGACAGGGAAGCTAATGAGCAGTTCTTC.

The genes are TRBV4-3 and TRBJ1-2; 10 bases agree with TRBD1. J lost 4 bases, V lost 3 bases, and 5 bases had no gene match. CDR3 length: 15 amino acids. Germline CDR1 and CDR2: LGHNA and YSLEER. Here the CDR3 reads CASSHRTGGGYGYTF. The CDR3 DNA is TGCGCCAGCAGCCACAGGACAGGGGGTGGCTATGGCTACACCTTC.

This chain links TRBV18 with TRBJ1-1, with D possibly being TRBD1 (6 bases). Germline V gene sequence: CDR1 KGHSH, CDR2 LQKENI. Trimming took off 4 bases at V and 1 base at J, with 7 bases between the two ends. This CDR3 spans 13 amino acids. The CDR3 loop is CASSRGGNTEAFF. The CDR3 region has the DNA TGTGCCAGCTCACGAGGGGGGAACACTGAAGCTTTCTTT.

The DNA of the CDR3 is TGCAGCGTTGAAGGACCCGGGGGGGGCACCTACGAGCAGTACTTC. Translating gives CSVEGPGGGTYEQYF. The rearrangement joins TRBV29-1 to TRBJ2-7; 8 bases align to TRBD2. V was clipped by 1 base and J by 2 bases; unmatched bases: 7. The CDR3 has 15 residues. Germline CDR1 is SQVTM and CDR2 is ANQGSEA.

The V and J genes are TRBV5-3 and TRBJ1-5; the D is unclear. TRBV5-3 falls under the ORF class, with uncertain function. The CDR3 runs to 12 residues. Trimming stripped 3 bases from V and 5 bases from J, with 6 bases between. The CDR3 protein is CARSSIHQPQHF. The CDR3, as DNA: TGTGCCAGAAGCTCAATTCATCAGCCCCAGCATTTT.

CDR3 coding DNA: TGTGCCAGTCGTAACAGGGGGCAGGTGCATGGCTACACCTTC. Its protein product is CASRNRGQVHGYTF. The chain joins TRBV19 to TRBJ1-2, with 9 positions matching TRBD1. Germline CDR1 and CDR2: LNHDA and SQIVND (reference sequence). The CDR3 consists of 14 residues. Trimming cost V 8 bases and J 6 bases; bases outside gene matches: 10.

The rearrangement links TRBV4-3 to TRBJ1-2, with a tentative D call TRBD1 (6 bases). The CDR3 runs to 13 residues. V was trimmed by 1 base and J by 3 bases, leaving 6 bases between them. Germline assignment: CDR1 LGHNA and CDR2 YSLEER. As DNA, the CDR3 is TGCGCCAGCAGCCAAGGACAGGACTATGGCTACACCTTC. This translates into CASSQGQDYGYTF.

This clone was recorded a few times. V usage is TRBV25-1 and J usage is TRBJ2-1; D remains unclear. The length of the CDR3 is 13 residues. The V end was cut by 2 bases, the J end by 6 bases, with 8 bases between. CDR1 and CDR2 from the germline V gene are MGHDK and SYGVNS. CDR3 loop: CASSESRANEQFF. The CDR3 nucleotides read TGTGCCAGCAGTGAAAGTAGAGCCAATGAGCAGTTCTTC.

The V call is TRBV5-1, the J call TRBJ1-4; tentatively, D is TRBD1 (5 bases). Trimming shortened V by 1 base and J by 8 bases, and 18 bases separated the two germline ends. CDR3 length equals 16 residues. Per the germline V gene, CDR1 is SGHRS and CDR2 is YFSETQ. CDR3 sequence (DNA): TGCGCCAGCAGCTTGTTCGAGGACACTCCTGGGGAAAAACTGTTTTTT. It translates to CASSLFEDTPGEKLFF.

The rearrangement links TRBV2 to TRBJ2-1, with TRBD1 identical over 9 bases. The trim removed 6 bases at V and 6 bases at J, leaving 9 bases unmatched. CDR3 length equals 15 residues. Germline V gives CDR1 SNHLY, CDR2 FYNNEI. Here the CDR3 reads CASSLVTGGINEQFF. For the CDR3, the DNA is TGTGCCAGCAGCCTAGTAACAGGGGGCATCAATGAGCAGTTCTTC.